The sequence of this T cell receptor (beta chain) was determined in a study of tumor-infiltrating lymphocytes in oesophageal squamous cell carcinoma. A single record per CDR3 protein comes from TCRdb applying MiXCR to the PCR reads. The table has 10,000 to 14,000 distinct CDR3 sequences, over 50% seen once. This clonotype rates as large. The CDR3 has 14 residues. Per the germline V gene, CDR1 is SGHTA and CDR2 is FQGNSA. V was pared by 1 base and J by 2 bases, with 9 bases between. This sequence was found in a male donor with esophageal squamous cell carcinoma. This rearrangement joins TRBV7-2 to TRBJ2-7; D is unresolved. The sequencing sample was made of esophageal tumor tissue. CDR3 sequence reads: CASSLDGGTYEQYF. The CDR3 DNA reads as TGTGCCAGCAGCTTAGATGGCGGCACCTACGAGCAGTACTTC.